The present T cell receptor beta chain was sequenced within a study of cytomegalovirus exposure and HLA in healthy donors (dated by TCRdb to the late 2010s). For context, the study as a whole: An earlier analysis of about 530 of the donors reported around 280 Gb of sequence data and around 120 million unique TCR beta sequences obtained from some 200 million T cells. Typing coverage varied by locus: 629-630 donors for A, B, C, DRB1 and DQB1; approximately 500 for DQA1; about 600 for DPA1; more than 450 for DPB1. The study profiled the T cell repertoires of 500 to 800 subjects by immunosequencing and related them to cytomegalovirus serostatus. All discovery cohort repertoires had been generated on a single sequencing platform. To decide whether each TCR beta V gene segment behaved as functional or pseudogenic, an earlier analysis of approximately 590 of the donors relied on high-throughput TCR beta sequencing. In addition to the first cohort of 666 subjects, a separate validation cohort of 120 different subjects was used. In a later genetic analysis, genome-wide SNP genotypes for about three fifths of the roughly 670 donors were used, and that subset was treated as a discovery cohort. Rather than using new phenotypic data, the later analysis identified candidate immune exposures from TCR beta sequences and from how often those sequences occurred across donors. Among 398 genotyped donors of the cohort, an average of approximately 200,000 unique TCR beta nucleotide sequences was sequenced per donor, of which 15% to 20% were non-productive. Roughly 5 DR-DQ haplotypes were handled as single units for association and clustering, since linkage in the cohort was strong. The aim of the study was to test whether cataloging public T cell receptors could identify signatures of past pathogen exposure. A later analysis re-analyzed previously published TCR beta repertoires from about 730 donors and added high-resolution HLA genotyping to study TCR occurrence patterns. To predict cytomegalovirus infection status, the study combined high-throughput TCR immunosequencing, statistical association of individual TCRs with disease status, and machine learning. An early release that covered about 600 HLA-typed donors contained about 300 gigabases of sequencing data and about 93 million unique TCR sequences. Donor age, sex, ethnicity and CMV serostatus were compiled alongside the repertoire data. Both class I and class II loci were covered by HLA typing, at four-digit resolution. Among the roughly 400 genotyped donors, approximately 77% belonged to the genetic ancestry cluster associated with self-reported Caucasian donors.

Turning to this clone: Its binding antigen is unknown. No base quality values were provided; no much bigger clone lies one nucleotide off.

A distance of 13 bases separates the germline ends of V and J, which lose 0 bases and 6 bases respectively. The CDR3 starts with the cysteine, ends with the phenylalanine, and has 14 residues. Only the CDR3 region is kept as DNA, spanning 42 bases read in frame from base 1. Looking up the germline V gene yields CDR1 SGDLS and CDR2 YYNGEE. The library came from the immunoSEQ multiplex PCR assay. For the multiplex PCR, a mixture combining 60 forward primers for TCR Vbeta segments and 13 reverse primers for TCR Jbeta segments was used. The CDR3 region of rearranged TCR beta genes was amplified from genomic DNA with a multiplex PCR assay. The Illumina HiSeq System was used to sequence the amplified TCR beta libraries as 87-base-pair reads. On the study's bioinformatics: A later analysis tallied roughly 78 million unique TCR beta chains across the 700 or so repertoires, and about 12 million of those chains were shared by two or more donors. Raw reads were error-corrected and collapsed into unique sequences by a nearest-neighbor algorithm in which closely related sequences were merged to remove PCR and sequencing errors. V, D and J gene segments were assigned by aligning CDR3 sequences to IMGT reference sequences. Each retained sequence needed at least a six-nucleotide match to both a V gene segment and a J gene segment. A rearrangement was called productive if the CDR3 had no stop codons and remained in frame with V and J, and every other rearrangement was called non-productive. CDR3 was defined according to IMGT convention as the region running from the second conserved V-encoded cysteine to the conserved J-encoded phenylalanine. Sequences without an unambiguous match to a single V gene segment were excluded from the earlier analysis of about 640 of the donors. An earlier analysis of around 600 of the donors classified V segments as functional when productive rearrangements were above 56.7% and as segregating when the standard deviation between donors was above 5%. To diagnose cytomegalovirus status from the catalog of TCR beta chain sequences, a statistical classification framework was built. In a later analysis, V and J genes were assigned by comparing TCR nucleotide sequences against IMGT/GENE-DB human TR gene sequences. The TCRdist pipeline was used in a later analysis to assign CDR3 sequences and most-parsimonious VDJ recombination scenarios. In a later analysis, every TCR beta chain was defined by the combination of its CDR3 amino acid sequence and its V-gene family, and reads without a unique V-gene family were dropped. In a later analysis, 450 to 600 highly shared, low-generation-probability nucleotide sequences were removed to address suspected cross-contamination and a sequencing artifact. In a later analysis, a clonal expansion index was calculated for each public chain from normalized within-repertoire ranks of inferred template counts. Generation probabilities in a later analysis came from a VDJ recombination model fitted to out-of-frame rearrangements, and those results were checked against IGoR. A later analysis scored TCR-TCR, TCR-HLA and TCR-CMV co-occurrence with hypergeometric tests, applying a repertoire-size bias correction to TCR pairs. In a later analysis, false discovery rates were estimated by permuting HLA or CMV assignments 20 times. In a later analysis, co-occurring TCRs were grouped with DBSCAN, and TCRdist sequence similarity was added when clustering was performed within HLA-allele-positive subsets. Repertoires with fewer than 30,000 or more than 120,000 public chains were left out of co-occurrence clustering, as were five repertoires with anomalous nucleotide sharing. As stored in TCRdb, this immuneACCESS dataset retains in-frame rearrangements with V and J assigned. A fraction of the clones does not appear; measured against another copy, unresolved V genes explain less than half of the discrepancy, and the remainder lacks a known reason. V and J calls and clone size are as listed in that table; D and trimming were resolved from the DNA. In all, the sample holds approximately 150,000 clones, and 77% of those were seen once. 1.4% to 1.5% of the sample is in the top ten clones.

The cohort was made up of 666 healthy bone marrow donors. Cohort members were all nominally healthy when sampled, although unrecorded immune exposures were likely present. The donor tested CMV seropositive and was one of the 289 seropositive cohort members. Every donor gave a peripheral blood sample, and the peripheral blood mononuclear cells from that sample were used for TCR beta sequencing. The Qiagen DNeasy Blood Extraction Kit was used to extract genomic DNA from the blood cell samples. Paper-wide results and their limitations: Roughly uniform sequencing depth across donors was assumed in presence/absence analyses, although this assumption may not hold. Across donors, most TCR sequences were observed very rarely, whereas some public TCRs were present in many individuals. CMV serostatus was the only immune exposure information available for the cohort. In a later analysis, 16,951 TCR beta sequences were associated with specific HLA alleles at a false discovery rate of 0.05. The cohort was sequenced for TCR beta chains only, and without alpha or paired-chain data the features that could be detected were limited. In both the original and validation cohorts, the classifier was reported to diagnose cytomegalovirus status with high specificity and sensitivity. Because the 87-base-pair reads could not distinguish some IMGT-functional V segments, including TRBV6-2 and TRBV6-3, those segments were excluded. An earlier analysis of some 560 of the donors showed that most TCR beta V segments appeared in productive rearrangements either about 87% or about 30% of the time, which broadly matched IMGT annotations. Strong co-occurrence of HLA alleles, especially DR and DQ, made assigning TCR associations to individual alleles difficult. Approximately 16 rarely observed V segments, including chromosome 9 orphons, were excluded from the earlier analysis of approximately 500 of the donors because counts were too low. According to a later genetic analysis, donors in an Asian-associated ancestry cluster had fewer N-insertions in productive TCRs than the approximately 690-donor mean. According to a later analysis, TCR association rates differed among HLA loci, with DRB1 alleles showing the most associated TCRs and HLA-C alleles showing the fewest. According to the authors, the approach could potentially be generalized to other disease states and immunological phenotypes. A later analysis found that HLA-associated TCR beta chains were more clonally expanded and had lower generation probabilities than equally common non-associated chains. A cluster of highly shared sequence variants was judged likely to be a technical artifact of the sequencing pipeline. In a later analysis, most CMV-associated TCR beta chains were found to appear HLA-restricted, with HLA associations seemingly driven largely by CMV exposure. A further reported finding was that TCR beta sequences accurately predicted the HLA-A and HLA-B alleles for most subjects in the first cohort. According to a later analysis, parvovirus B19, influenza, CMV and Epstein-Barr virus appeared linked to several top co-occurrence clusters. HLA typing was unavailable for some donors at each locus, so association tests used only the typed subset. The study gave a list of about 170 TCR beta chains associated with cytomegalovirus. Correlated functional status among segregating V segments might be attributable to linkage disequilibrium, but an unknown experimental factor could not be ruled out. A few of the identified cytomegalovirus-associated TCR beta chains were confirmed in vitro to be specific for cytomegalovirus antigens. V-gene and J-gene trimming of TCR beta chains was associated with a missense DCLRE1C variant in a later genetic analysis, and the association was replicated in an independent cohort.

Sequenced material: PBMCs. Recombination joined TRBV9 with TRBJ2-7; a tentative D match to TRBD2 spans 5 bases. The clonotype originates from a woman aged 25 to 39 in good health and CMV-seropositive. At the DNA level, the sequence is TGTGCCAGCAGCGTAGCTGTTACTAGTGGCGAGCAGTACTTC. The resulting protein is CASSVAVTSGEQYF.